Sequencing of this T cell receptor (beta chain) was carried out in a study of blood T cells in healthy people across ages. It was with a sample-barcoded 5' primer and a J-beta primer mix that a second PCR of about 6 to 12 cycles was run. Via MiXCR, TCRdb re-called the 5' RACE reads, giving one row per CDR3 protein. Of around 700,000 distinct CDR3 sequences in the sample, more than 20% are singletons; the top ten hold 9.4%. In the case of this clonotype: Its antigen is currently unknown.

Study-level results: Fewer expanded clones and more diversity marked long-lived versus aged donors.

CDR1 and CDR2 from the germline V gene are MDHEN and SYDVKM. The germline V and J ends were trimmed by 2 bases and 0 bases, with 17 bases remaining between them. The CDR3 runs 18 residues. The sample also formed part of further work on T cells of mothers and their children. This second study says: A slight, non-significant increase in overlap was found for related mother-child pairs relative to unrelated pairs.

The sequence was collected from a boy aged 5-17 years in good health. Sequencing was performed on blood. The gene calls are TRBV28 and TRBJ2-4; no firm D call. CDR3 DNA sequence: TGTGCCAGCAGTTTAAGCCCCGTCAGAACGCTAGCCAAAAACATTCAGTACTTC. Protein product: CASSLSPVRTLAKNIQYF. The whole variable domain, filled in from reference TRBV28 and TRBJ2-4, reads DVKVTQSSRYLVKRTGEKVFLECVQDMDHENMFWYRQDPGLGLRLIYFSYDVKMKEKGDIPEGYSVSREKKERFSLILESASTNQTSMYLCASSLSPVRTLAKNIQYFGAGTRLSVL.